This entry describes one TCR beta chain. Antigen specificity is unknown. The CDR3 loop spans 15 amino acids. Deletions cut 5 bases from V and 3 bases from J, with 16 bases between. Germline CDR1 and CDR2: LNHNV and YYDKDF (reference sequence). Positive CCR7 selection of CD45RO-negative cells yielded the naive CD8 cells, and terminally differentiated effector memory CD45RA+ cells were excluded. Evenly divided among several immunoSEQ plates was the genomic DNA of each subset. The protocol was immunoSEQ multiplex PCR, while the TCRdb copy is restricted to in-frame clones and leaves out a portion. This sample carries about 580,000 clones, about 98% of them seen once, and the ten largest clones take 0.3%. These data originate in a study of shared clonotypes between healthy human individuals. Broader study findings: Estimated richness was generally greater in naive than memory subsets. Four donors had 5% to 6% of their naive CD4 clonotypes in common.

Specimen: naive CD8+ T cells sorted from blood. This chain links TRBV15 with TRBJ1-2; D remains unclear. This TCR was recovered from a man in his thirties or forties in good health. CDR3 sequence reads: CATSARSTSDYGYTF. Written as DNA, the CDR3 is TGTGCCACCAGCGCTCGGTCCACATCGGACTATGGCTACACCTTC.